Below are 30 T cell receptor beta chains sequenced from a single sample in a study of identical twins. In TCRdb, the 5' RACE reads were re-called with MiXCR into one record per CDR3 protein. The sample includes 200,000 to 250,000 distinct CDR3 sequences, around 8.1% of them seen just once. The same sample was also studied in work on yellow fever vaccine responses in identical twins.

Sequencing was done on a sample of memory (CD45RO+) T cells sorted from blood. Every receptor here comes from a woman aged 18-29 years in good health.

The J gene is TRBJ2-1, the V gene TRBV27; 7 nucleotides align to TRBD1. This CDR3 region has 16 residues. Germline-derived CDR1 and CDR2 are MNHEY and SMNVEV (reference sequence). V trimming: 3 bases; J trimming: 0 bases; junction bases outside the gene matches: 5. The chain's CDR3 is CASSFTGASSYNEQFF. For the CDR3, the DNA is TGTGCCAGCAGTTTCACAGGGGCGAGCTCCTACAATGAGCAGTTCTTC.

This clonotype was observed a few times. The CDR3 coding sequence is TGTGCCAGCAGCTTAGTTGCAGGGCTGGCAGATACGCAGTATTTT. It translates to CASSLVAGLADTQYF. The rearrangement links TRBV7-2 to TRBJ2-3, with D possibly being TRBD1 (5 bases). Looked up from germline, CDR1 is SGHTA and CDR2 is FQGNSA. The CDR3 runs 15 residues. With 1 base removed from V and 4 bases from J, the gap between germline ends came to 12 bases.

This clonotype appeared a few times. The CDR3 is CATRIEPPNTEAFF. For the CDR3, the DNA is TGTGCCACCAGGATAGAACCCCCGAACACTGAAGCTTTCTTT. This chain links TRBV15 with TRBJ1-1; unclear D gene. The CDR3 consists of 14 residues. With 6 bases removed from V and 1 base from J, the gap between germline ends came to 12 bases. CDR1 and CDR2 from the germline V gene are LNHNV and YYDKDF (reference sequence).

The chain recombines TRBV5-1 with TRBJ2-7; D is perhaps TRBD2 (6 bases). V was shortened by 3 bases and J by 2 bases, with 15 bases between the two germline ends. Germline loops: CDR1 SGHRS, CDR2 YFSETQ. The CDR3 spans 15 residues. CDR3 DNA sequence: TGCGCCAGCAGCTCCTCGGCGGGACTTCCCTACGAGCAGTACTTC. Protein product: CASSSSAGLPYEQYF.

The gene calls are TRBV11-2 and TRBJ1-3, with D perhaps TRBD1 (5 bases). Germline values: CDR1 SGHAT, CDR2 FQNNGV. The CDR3 is 15 amino acids. V lost 1 base to trimming and J lost 4 bases, with 11 bases between them. The CDR3 protein is CASSLGMGDGNTIYF. CDR3 nucleotide sequence: TGTGCCAGCAGCTTAGGGATGGGGGACGGAAACACCATATATTTT.

The table lists this clonotype with a few counts. The chain joins TRBV7-8 to TRBJ1-5, with D unresolved. Germline lookup yields CDR1 SGHVS and CDR2 FQNEAQ. The V and J ends lost 5 bases and 3 bases respectively, with 20 bases between them. This CDR3 has 17 residues. CDR3 sequence (DNA): TGTGCCAGCAGCCCAGTTCGGAATCGGGGTGACAATCAGCCCCAGCATTTT. Translated: CASSPVRNRGDNQPQHF.

Ten or more counts support this clonotype. The chain is built from TRBV7-9 and TRBJ1-6, with D perhaps TRBD1 (6 bases). Germline CDR1 and CDR2: SEHNR and FQNEAQ (reference sequence). The CDR3 is 14 amino acids. With 4 bases removed from V and 7 bases from J, the gap between germline ends came to 11 bases. CDR3 in amino acids: CASSSTGKNSPLHF. CDR3 sequence (DNA): TGTGCCAGCAGCTCCACAGGGAAGAATTCACCCCTCCACTTT.

This sequence joins TRBV28 and TRBJ2-1; D unclear. Germline V CDR1 and CDR2: MDHEN, SYDVKM. The CDR3 totals 15 residues. Trimming cost V 6 bases and J 5 bases, with 17 bases left between them. The CDR3 is CASSLLVGRDNEQFF. The CDR3 DNA reads TGTGCCAGCAGCCTGCTGGTGGGTAGGGACAATGAGCAGTTCTTC.

This clonotype was counted only a few times. The chain has TRBV6-5 and TRBJ1-4; no clear D gene. Trimming removed 2 bases at V and 1 base at J, with 5 bases between. Germline CDR1 is MNHEY and CDR2 is SVGAGI. The CDR3 spans 14 residues. The CDR3 protein is CASSYHRTNEKLFF. The CDR3 DNA sequence: TGTGCCAGCAGTTACCATCGAACTAATGAAAAACTGTTTTTT.

The sample holds many counts of this clonotype. The CDR3 sequence is CASSFTGELNEQYF. The CDR3 nucleotides read TGTGCCAGCAGTTTTACCGGGGAATTGAACGAGCAGTACTTC. The V call is TRBV28, the J call TRBJ2-7; possible D gene TRBD2, 5 bases. V gave up 3 bases and J gave up 5 bases, with 14 bases separating them. The CDR3 runs 14 residues. Germline V gene data show CDR1 as MDHEN and CDR2 as SYDVKM.

This clonotype was observed a few times. The CDR3 DNA reads TGTGCCAGCAGCTTTAGACGCGTCAATGAGCAGTTCTTC. Amino acid sequence: CASSFRRVNEQFF. V is TRBV7-2 and J is TRBJ2-1, with D uncertain. The germline V gene encodes CDR1 SGHTA and CDR2 FQGNSA. The CDR3 extends over 13 amino acids. Trimming took 3 bases from V and 6 from J, leaving 9 bases between them.

This clonotype has only a few counts. This chain links TRBV15 with TRBJ1-1; possibly TRBD1 for D (5 bases). The CDR3 loop spans 13 amino acids. Germline CDR1 LNHNV, CDR2 YYDKDF (reference sequence). The V end was cut by 3 bases, the J end by 8 bases, with 13 bases between. This chain's CDR3 is CATSRGGGSEAFF. The DNA of the CDR3 is TGTGCCACCAGCAGGGGGGGAGGCTCGGAAGCTTTCTTT. The entire variable domain, with the rest obtained from reference TRBV15 and TRBJ1-1, is as follows: DAMVIQNPRYQVTQFGKPVTLSCSQTLNHNVMYWYQQKSSQAPKLLFHYYDKDFNNEADTPDNFQSRRPNTSFCFLDIRSPGLGDTAMYLCATSRGGGSEAFFGQGTRLTVV.

Concerning this clonotype: Since a much larger clone is just one base distant, this may be a read error. The rearrangement joins TRBV3-1 to TRBJ2-5; a possible D gene is TRBD2 (7 bases). The CDR3 sequence is 17 residues long. Per germline, CDR1 LGHDT and CDR2 YNNKEL (reference sequence). CDR3 sequence reads: CTSSFGGAGALEETQYF. The CDR3, as DNA: TGTACCAGCAGTTTCGGCGGTGCGGGGGCTCTGGAAGAGACCCAGTACTTC.

The chain recombines TRBV29-1 with TRBJ1-1, with D maybe TRBD1 (5 bases). The CDR3 has 12 amino acids. Germline assignment: CDR1 SQVTM and CDR2 ANQGSEA. Deletions cut 5 bases from V and 6 bases from J, with 13 bases between. The CDR3 here is CSVWGGEPEAFF. As DNA, the CDR3 is TGCAGCGTTTGGGGGGGGGAACCTGAAGCTTTCTTT.

The sample holds many counts of this clonotype. The chain combines TRBV7-8 with TRBJ2-7, with a weak D call TRBD2 (5 bases). Germline CDR1 reads SGHVS; CDR2 reads FQNEAQ. Between the trimmed V and J ends, which lost 7 bases and 4 bases, there was a span of 17 bases. This CDR3 is built from 14 residues. The CDR3 DNA sequence: TGTGCCAGCACCCCGGCCGGACTCTCATACGAGCAGTACTTC. It is translated as CASTPAGLSYEQYF.

The V gene is TRBV5-1, the J gene TRBJ2-1; D might be TRBD1 or TRBD2, each matching 6 bases. Trimming took 0 bases from V and 8 from J, leaving 12 bases between them. This CDR3 is 14 amino acids long. Germline loops: CDR1 SGHRS, CDR2 YFSETQ. CDR3 residues: CASSLDGGHDEQFF. CDR3 in DNA: TGCGCCAGCAGCTTGGACGGGGGCCACGATGAGCAGTTCTTC.

This clonotype was seen more than once but under ten times. Here the CDR3 reads CASSNGPLIHEQYF. DNA of the CDR3: TGTGCCAGCAGTAATGGTCCTCTGATCCACGAGCAGTACTTC. The chain joins TRBV6-2 or TRBV6-3 to TRBJ2-7; D is unclear. Trimming took off 5 bases at V and 5 bases at J, with 16 bases between the two ends. The CDR3 is 14 residues long. CDR1 MNHEY and CDR2 SVGEGT come from the germline V gene.

This clonotype appeared a few times. J is TRBJ2-6 and V is TRBV15; no definite D call. V dropped 2 bases and J dropped 0 bases, with 8 bases sitting between them. The CDR3 runs to 16 residues. The V gene's germline CDR1 is LNHNV and CDR2 YYDKDF (reference sequence). In nucleotides, the CDR3 is TGTGCCACCAGCAGACGGCAGAACTCTGGGGCCAACGTCCTGACTTTC. As protein: CATSRRQNSGANVLTF.

This clonotype was seen a handful of times. V and J are TRBV27 and TRBJ2-1; 9 positions agree with TRBD2. Germline V lookup: CDR1 MNHEY, CDR2 SMNVEV (reference sequence). V lost 4 bases and J lost 8; bases outside the gene matches: 3. The CDR3 extends over 13 amino acids. The CDR3 spells CASSWASGDEQFF. The CDR3 coding sequence is TGTGCCAGCAGTTGGGCTAGCGGGGATGAGCAGTTCTTC.

This clonotype was seen only a few times. This chain connects TRBV4-3 to TRBJ2-3; TRBD2 might be the D (5 bases). The V and J ends lost 3 bases and 0 bases respectively, with 13 bases between them. The CDR3 is 16 residues long. The germline gives CDR1 LGHNA, CDR2 YSLEER. The CDR3 DNA sequence: TGCGCCAGCAGCCAGGTAGCGACCCAAAGCACAGATACGCAGTATTTT. Amino acid sequence: CASSQVATQSTDTQYF.

This sequence joins TRBV11-2 and TRBJ2-7; 8 nucleotides match TRBD1. This CDR3 has 16 amino acids. Trimming at V came to 1 base and at J to 9 bases, leaving 14 bases not matched to a gene. CDR1 and CDR2 from the germline V gene are SGHAT and FQNNGV. CDR3 bases: TGTGCCAGCAGCTTAGTTAAAGGACAGGGCCCTTTTCGGCAGTACTTC. It encodes CASSLVKGQGPFRQYF.

This clonotype was counted only a few times. The chain recombines TRBV6-1 with TRBJ2-7; D call uncertain. CDR3 size: 13 residues. Germline V lookup: CDR1 MNHNS, CDR2 SASEGT. V was clipped by 0 bases and J by 7 bases, with 10 bases between them. The CDR3 DNA is TGTGCCAGCAGTGAAGCTGAGGTAGGGGAGCAGTACTTC. Its protein product is CASSEAEVGEQYF.

Many counts were recorded for this clonotype. The chain combines TRBV7-2 with TRBJ2-1; TRBD1 aligns across 7 bases. Germline V gene sequence: CDR1 SGHTA, CDR2 FQGNSA. The junction had 14 bases not matched to a gene; V was cut back by 5 bases and J by 10 bases. This CDR3 comprises 15 residues. CDR3 sequence reads: CASSPLTHGQEEQFF. The CDR3 DNA sequence: TGTGCCAGCAGCCCCCTAACGCACGGACAGGAAGAGCAGTTCTTC.

This clonotype was seen a handful of times. The rearrangement uses TRBV6-4 and TRBJ2-1, with no clear D. The CDR3 sequence is 16 residues long. Germline V gene data show CDR1 as MRHNA and CDR2 as SNTAGT. The V and J ends lost 0 bases and 8 bases respectively, with 17 bases between them. Written as DNA, the CDR3 is TGTGCCAGCAGTGACTCTTACTACCGAGGTGGTGATGAGCAGTTCTTC. Translation: CASSDSYYRGGDEQFF.

This chain links TRBV7-2 with TRBJ2-7; D may match TRBD1 or TRBD2 (5 bases each). CDR3 size: 13 residues. Trimming took 6 bases from V and 3 from J, leaving 12 bases between them. Germline assignment: CDR1 SGHTA and CDR2 FQGNSA. CDR3 protein: CASSYGDLYEQYF. DNA of the CDR3: TGTGCCAGCAGTTACGGGGACCTCTACGAGCAGTACTTC.

The sample holds many counts of this clonotype. This chain links TRBV4-3 with TRBJ1-4; no definite D call. This CDR3 has 16 amino acids. Germline V CDR1 and CDR2: LGHNA, YSLEER. V shed 3 bases and J shed 4 bases, with 15 bases lying between them. The CDR3 spells CASSQGRTVLNEKLFF. The CDR3 DNA reads TGCGCCAGCAGCCAGGGGAGAACGGTCCTTAATGAAAAACTGTTTTTT.

This chain connects TRBV7-2 to TRBJ1-1; D ambiguous. V was shortened by 0 bases and J by 8 bases, with 10 bases between the two germline ends. This CDR3 is built from 13 residues. Germline-derived CDR1 and CDR2 are SGHTA and FQGNSA. The chain's CDR3 is CASSLALRAEAFF. CDR3 in DNA: TGTGCCAGCAGCTTAGCGCTGCGGGCAGAAGCTTTCTTT.

This clonotype was observed many times. This chain connects TRBV7-2 to TRBJ2-5; the D gene is possibly TRBD2 (6 bases). The CDR3 has 13 amino acids. The germline V and J ends were trimmed by 7 bases and 1 base, with 10 bases remaining between them. CDR1 is SGHTA and CDR2 is FQGNSA in the germline V gene. As DNA, the CDR3 is TGTGCCAGCAACCGGGACTCCCAAGAGACCCAGTACTTC. Translation: CASNRDSQETQYF.

This clonotype was seen many times. This chain joins TRBV28 and TRBJ1-1; D call uncertain. Trimming stripped 3 bases from V and 8 bases from J, with 19 bases between. Germline-derived CDR1 and CDR2 are MDHEN and SYDVKM. This CDR3 has 15 residues. As DNA, the CDR3 is TGTGCCAGCAGTTTGGGAAGTACGCAGGTGGGGGAAGCTTTCTTT. Protein sequence: CASSLGSTQVGEAFF.

This clonotype was seen only a few times. V usage is TRBV20-1 and J usage is TRBJ1-1, with a tentative D call TRBD1 (5 bases). Trimming took 0 bases from V and 5 from J, leaving 10 bases between them. CDR1 and CDR2 (germline): DFQATT, SNEGSKA (reference sequence). The CDR3 runs 13 residues. CDR3 DNA sequence: TGCAGTGCTAGAGATCCAGGGCGAACTGAAGCTTTCTTT. It is translated as CSARDPGRTEAFF.